The sequence of this T cell receptor beta chain was determined in a study of Ad26.COV2.S vaccination and SARS-CoV-2 variants. Study conclusions and caveats: Analytic work on TCR breadth and depth might have understated the full extent of total T cell responses.

In its sample, this clone was seen once. Antigen: not known. Some clones are missing from TCRdb's copy, which holds only in-frame ones; the method was immunoSEQ multiplex PCR. This sample has around 250,000 clones, with roughly 85% found just once. As for treatment: roughly 19 received Ad26.COV2.S at low or high dose, single or two shots; 5 received placebo; per-sample allocation not given. All samples were drawn on day 63, counting from the first vaccine or placebo injection. The sequences come from peripheral blood, collected in a trial of Ad26.COV2.S vaccine versus placebo. This clonotype originated in a person aged 18-65 years who received the Ad26.COV2.S COVID-19 vaccine or a placebo.

The CDR3 is CASSQDAPGLVTDTQYF. In DNA form, the CDR3 reads TGTGCCAGCAGCCAAGACGCCCCGGGACTGGTCACAGATACGCAGTATTTT. This chain uses TRBV3-1 (or the pseudogene TRBV3-2) with TRBJ2-3, with D perhaps matching TRBD2 (6 bases). CDR1 is LGHDT, CDR2 YNNKEL, per germline (reference sequence). Trimming shortened V by 0 bases and J by 2 bases, and 15 bases separated the two germline ends. The CDR3 extends over 17 amino acids.